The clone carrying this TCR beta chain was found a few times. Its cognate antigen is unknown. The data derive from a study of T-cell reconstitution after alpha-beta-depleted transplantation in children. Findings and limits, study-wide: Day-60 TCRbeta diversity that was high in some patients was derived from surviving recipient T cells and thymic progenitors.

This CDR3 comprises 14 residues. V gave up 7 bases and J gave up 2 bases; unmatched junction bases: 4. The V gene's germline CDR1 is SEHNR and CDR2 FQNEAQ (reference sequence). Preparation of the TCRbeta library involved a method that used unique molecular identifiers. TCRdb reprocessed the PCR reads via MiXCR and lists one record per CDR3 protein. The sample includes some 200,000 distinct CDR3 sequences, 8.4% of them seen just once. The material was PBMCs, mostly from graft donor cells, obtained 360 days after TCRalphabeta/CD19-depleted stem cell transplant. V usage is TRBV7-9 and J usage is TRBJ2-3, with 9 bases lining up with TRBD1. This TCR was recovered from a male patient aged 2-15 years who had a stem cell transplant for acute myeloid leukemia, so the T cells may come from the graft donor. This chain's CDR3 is CASTGQGLTDTQYF. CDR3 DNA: TGTGCCAGCACCGGACAGGGGCTCACAGATACGCAGTATTTT.